The clone carrying this T cell receptor beta chain was detected a few times. The source of the sample is a study of cytomegalovirus exposure and HLA in healthy donors. Donors in the study were healthy people who gave bone marrow. The PCR used 60 Vbeta and 13 Jbeta primers. The table came from immunoSEQ multiplex PCR; TCRdb's copy has only in-frame clones and leaves some out. The sample lists about 78,000 clones; 60% to 75% were seen once. The CDR3 sequence is 14 residues long. CDR1 and CDR2 from the germline V gene are SGHRS and YFSETQ. The ends were cut back, 4 bases at V and 4 bases at J, with 14 bases in the middle.

The sequence derives from a woman aged 40 to 50 in good health and CMV-seropositive. Sequenced input: PBMCs. The chain carries TRBV5-1 and TRBJ1-2; perhaps TRBD1 as D (5 bases). CDR3 protein: CASSPSPGVYGYTF. CDR3 nucleotides: TGCGCCAGCAGCCCCTCTCCGGGGGTCTATGGCTACACCTTC.